These T cell receptor beta chains were read from a single sample in a study of vaccination and CD4 T cells after COVID-19. Antigen specificity for these receptors is unknown. TCRdb itself ran the PCR reads through MiXCR, one entry per CDR3 protein. This sample has 10,000 to 15,000 distinct CDR3 sequences, with 76% found just once. The sequenced sample consisted of CD4+ T cells from blood, cultured in vitro. The receptors derive from a human donor who had recovered from COVID-19. CDR3s include the opening cysteine and the closing phenylalanine or tryptophan. Fields, in order: D gene, CDR3 length, V gene, J gene, clone size, CDR3 protein, CDR3 DNA. A D gene is named only where the DNA matches it firmly. Clone size is not always given. Where it is, it says once, few, many or a class for expanded clones.

>.|14|TRBV19|TRBJ2-7|few
CASSRTGPSYEQYF
TGTGCCAGTAGTAGGACCGGACCGTCCTACGAGCAGTACTTC
>.|14|TRBV20-1|TRBJ2-3|few
CSAQPGGVTDTQYF
TGCAGTGCCCAACCCGGGGGAGTAACAGATACGCAGTATTTT
>.|14|TRBV6-5|TRBJ2-4|few
CASSSPGTKNIQYF
TGTGCCAGCAGTTCCCCGGGAACCAAAAACATTCAGTACTTC
>.|18|TRBV7-2|TRBJ1-6|.
CASSLGSSGVLANSPLHF
TGTGCCAGCAGCTTAGGCTCCTCAGGGGTGTTAGCGAATTCACCCCTCCACTTT
>TRBD2|15|TRBV3-1|TRBJ2-5|.
CASSHGLAGTETQYF
TGTGCCAGCAGCCATGGACTAGCGGGGACAGAGACCCAGTACTTC
>.|12|TRBV12-3/TRBV12-4|TRBJ1-2|few
CASSSRGGGYTF
TGTGCCAGCAGTTCCCGGGGGGGTGGCTACACCTTC
>.|12|TRBV7-9|TRBJ2-5|.
CASSWTEETQYF
TGTGCCAGCAGCTGGACTGAAGAGACCCAGTACTTC
>TRBD2|16|TRBV19|TRBJ2-2|few
CASSVLAGLGTGELFF
TGTGCCAGTAGTGTACTAGCGGGGCTGGGCACCGGGGAGCTGTTTTTT
>TRBD2|14|TRBV6-2/TRBV6-3|TRBJ2-5|.
CASSYSAGVGTQYF
TGTGCCAGCAGTTACTCCGCGGGGGTGGGGACCCAGTACTTC
>TRBD1|18|TRBV3-1|TRBJ1-6|.
CASSHDPTGATPNSPLHF
TGTGCCAGCAGCCACGACCCGACAGGGGCTACACCTAACTCACCCCTCCACTTT
>.|15|TRBV7-2|TRBJ1-1|.
CTSSPRTETNTEAFF
TGTACCAGCAGCCCCCGGACGGAGACGAACACTGAAGCTTTCTTT
>.|12|TRBV12-3/TRBV12-4|TRBJ1-5|.
CASSAPHQPQHF
TGTGCCAGCAGTGCCCCCCATCAGCCCCAGCATTTT
>TRBD1|15|TRBV5-1|TRBJ2-1|.
CASSLPTGANDEQFF
TGCGCCAGCAGTTTACCCACAGGGGCAAACGATGAGCAGTTCTTC
>TRBD1|15|TRBV28|TRBJ1-4|once
CASSPQTGGKEKLFF
TGTGCCAGCAGCCCTCAGACAGGGGGCAAGGAAAAACTGTTTTTT
>.|13|TRBV27|TRBJ1-6|few
CASSLGADSPLHF
TGTGCCAGCTCGCTGGGGGCTGATTCACCCCTCCACTTT
>.|17|TRBV28|TRBJ1-5|.
CASSRITGQVGNQPQHF
TGTGCCAGCAGCCGAATCACAGGGCAAGTGGGCAATCAGCCCCAGCATTTT
>TRBD1|13|TRBV2|TRBJ1-2|.
CASSEGRGRGYTF
TGTGCCAGCAGTGAAGGCAGGGGGCGTGGCTACACCTTC
>.|12|TRBV2|TRBJ2-7|.
CASTLLGYEQYF
TGTGCCAGCACCCTGCTAGGATACGAGCAGTACTTC
>.|15|TRBV4-3|TRBJ2-5|.
CASSQEHSPQETQYF
TGCGCCAGCAGCCAAGAGCACAGTCCCCAAGAGACCCAGTACTTC
>TRBD1|15|TRBV2|TRBJ1-2|few
CASSSQRGQGLGYTF
TGTGCCAGCAGCTCTCAGAGGGGACAGGGACTTGGCTACACCTTC
>TRBD2|15|TRBV7-3|TRBJ2-2|few
CASSAGGENTGELFF
TGTGCCAGCAGCGCCGGGGGGGAGAACACCGGGGAGCTGTTTTTT